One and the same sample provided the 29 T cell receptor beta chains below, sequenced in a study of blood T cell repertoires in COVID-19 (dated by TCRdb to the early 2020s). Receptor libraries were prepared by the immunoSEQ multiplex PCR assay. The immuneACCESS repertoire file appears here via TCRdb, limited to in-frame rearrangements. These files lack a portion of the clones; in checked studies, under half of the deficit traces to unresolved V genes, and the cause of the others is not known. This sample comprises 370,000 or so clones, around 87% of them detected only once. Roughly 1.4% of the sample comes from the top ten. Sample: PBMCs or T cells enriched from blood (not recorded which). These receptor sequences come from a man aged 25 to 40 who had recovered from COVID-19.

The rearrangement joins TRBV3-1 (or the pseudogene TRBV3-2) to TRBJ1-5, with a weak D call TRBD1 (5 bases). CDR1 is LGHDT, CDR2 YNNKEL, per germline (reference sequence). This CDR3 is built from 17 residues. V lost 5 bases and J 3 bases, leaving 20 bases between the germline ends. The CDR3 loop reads CASSSISLDIDNQPQHF. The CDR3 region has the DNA TGTGCCAGCAGCTCGATTTCCCTGGACATAGACAATCAGCCCCAGCATTTT.

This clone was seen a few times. The CDR3 nucleotides are TGCAGCGTTGAAGATTCGACAGGGGGCTGTAATCAGCCCCAGCATTTT. Translating gives CSVEDSTGGCNQPQHF. The chain links TRBV29-1 to TRBJ1-5; 10 bases fit TRBD1. Germline V gene sequence: CDR1 SQVTM, CDR2 ANQGSEA. J was trimmed by 4 bases and V by 0 bases; bases with no gene match: 6. This CDR3 spans 16 amino acids.

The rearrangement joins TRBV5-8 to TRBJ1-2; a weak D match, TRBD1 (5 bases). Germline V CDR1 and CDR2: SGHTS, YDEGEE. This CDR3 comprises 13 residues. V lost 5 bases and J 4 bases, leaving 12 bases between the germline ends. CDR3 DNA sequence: TGTGCCAGCAGTATATCTAGGGGCTATGGCTACACCTTC. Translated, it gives CASSISRGYGYTF.

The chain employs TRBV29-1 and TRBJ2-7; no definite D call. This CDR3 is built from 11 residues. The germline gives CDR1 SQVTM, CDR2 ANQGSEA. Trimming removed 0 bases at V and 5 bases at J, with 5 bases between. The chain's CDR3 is CSVEDLNEQYF. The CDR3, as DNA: TGCAGCGTTGAAGATCTAAACGAGCAGTACTTC.

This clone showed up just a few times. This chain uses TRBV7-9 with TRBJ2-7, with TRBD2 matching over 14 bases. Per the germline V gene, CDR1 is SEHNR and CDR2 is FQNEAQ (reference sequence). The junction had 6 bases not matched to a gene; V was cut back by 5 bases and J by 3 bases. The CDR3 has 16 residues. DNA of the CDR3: TGTGCCAGCAGCAAGGGGACTAGCGGGGGCAACTACGAGCAGTACTTC. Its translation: CASSKGTSGGNYEQYF.

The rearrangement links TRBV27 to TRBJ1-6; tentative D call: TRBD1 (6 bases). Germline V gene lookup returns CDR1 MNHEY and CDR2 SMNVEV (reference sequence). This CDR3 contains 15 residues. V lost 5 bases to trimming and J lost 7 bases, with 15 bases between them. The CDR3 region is CASSTQQGFNSPLHF. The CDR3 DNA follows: TGTGCCAGCAGTACTCAACAGGGATTCAATTCACCCCTCCACTTT.

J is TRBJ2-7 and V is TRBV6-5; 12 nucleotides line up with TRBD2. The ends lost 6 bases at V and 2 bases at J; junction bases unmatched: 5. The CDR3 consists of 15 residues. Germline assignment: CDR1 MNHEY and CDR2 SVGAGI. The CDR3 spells CASRPLAGGAYEQYF. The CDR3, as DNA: TGTGCCAGCAGACCGCTAGCGGGGGGGGCCTACGAGCAGTACTTC.

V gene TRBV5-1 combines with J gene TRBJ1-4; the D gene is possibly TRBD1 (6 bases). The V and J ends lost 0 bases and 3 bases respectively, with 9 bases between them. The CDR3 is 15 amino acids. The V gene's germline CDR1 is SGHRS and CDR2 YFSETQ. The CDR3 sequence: CASSLDRVPNEKLFF. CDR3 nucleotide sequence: TGCGCCAGCAGCTTGGACAGGGTCCCTAATGAAAAACTGTTTTTT.

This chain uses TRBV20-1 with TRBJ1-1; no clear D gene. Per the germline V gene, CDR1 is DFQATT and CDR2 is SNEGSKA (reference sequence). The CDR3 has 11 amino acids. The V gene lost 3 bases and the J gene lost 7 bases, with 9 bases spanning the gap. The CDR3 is CSASVVSEAFF. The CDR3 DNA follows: TGCAGTGCTAGCGTCGTCAGTGAAGCTTTCTTT.

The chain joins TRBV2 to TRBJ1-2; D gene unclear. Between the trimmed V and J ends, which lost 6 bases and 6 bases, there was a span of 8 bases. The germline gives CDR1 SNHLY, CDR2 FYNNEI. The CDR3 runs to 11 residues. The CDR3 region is CASSLRDGYTF. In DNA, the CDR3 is TGTGCCAGCAGCTTACGAGATGGCTACACCTTC.

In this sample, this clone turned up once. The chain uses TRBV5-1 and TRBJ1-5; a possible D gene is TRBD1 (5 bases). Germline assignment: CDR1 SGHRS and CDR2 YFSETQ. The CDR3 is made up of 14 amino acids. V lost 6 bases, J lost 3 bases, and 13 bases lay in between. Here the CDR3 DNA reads TGCGCCAGCACTTGGAGGGGCCTCAATCAGCCCCAGCATTTT. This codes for CASTWRGLNQPQHF.

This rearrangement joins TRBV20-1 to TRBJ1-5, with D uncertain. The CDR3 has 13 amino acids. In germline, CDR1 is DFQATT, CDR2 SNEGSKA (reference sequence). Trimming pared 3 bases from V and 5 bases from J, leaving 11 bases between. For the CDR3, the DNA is TGCAGTGCTAGTAGCGGAGGTGATCAGCCCCAGCATTTT. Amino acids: CSASSGGDQPQHF.

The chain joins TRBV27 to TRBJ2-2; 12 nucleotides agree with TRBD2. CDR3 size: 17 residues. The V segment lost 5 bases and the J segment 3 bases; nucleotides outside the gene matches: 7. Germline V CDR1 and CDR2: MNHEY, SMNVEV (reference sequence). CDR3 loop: CASSPRTSGEHTGELFF. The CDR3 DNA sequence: TGTGCCAGCAGTCCGCGGACTAGCGGGGAACACACCGGGGAGCTGTTTTTT.

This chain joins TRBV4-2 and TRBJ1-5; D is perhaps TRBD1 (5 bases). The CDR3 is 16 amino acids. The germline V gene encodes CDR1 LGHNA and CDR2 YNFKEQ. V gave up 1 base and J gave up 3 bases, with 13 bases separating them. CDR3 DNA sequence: TGTGCCAGCAGCCAAGGGAATACAGGTACCAATCAGCCCCAGCATTTT. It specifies CASSQGNTGTNQPQHF.

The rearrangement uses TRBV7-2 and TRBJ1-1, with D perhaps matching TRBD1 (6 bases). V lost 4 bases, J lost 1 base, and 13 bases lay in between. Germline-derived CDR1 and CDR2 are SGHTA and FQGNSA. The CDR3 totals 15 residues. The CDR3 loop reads CASSSQSGANTEAFF. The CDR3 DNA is TGTGCCAGCAGCTCACAATCAGGGGCGAACACTGAAGCTTTCTTT.

As DNA, the CDR3 is TGTGCCAGCTCACCCCAGGGGGCAGCGAACACTGAAGCTTTCTTT. The encoded protein is CASSPQGAANTEAFF. The V gene is TRBV18, the J gene TRBJ1-1; 8 bases align to TRBD1. The germline V gene has CDR1 KGHSH and CDR2 LQKENI. This CDR3 spans 15 amino acids. The V segment lost 3 bases and the J segment 1 base; nucleotides outside the gene matches: 4.

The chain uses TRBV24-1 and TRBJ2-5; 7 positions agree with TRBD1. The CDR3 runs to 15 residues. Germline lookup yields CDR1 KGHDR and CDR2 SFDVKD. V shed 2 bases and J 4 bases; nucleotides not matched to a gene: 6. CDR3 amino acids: CATSDSRQGAETQYF. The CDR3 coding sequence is TGTGCCACCAGTGATTCCCGACAGGGCGCAGAGACCCAGTACTTC.

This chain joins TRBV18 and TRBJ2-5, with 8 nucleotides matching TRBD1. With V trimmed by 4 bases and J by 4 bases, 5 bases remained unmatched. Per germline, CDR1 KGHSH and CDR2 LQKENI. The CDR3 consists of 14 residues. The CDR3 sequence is CASSLGTGRETQYF. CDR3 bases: TGTGCCAGCTCACTAGGGACAGGACGAGAGACCCAGTACTTC.

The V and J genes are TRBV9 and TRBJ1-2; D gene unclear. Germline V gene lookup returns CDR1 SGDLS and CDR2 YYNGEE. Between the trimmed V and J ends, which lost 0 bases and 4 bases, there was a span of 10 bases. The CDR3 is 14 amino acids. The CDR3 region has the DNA TGTGCCAGCAGCGTAGGTACGGAGGCCTATGGCTACACCTTC. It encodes CASSVGTEAYGYTF.

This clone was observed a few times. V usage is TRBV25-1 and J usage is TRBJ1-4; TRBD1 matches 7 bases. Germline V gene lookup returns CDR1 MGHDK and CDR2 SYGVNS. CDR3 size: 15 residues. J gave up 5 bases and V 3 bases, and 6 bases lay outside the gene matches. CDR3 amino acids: CASSELGQANEKLFF. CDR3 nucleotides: TGTGCCAGCAGTGAGCTTGGACAGGCAAATGAAAAACTGTTTTTT.

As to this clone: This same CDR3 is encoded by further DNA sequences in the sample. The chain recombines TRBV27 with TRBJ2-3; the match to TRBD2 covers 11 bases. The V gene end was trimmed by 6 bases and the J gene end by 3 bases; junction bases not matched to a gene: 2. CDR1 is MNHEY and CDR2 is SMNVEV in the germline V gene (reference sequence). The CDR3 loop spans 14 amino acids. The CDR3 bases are TGTGCCAGCAGGCGACTAGCGGGGACAGATACGCAGTATTTT. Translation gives CASRRLAGTDTQYF.

The CDR3 region is CASTGRGGASGELFF. The DNA for the CDR3 is TGTGCCAGCACCGGTCGAGGGGGAGCCTCTGGGGAACTGTTTTTT. The V call is TRBV7-9, the J call TRBJ1-4, with D possibly matching TRBD1 (6 bases). Looked up from germline, CDR1 is SEHNR and CDR2 is FQNEAQ (reference sequence). The CDR3 runs to 15 residues. V lost 7 bases and J 12 bases, leaving 24 bases between the germline ends.

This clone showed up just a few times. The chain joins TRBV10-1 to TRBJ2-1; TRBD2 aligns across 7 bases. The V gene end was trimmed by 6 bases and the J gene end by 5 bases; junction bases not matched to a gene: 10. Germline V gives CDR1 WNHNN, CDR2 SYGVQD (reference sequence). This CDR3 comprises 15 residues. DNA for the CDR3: TGCGCCAGCAGCCCATTGGGGAGGGAGGACAATGAGCAGTTCTTC. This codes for CASSPLGREDNEQFF.

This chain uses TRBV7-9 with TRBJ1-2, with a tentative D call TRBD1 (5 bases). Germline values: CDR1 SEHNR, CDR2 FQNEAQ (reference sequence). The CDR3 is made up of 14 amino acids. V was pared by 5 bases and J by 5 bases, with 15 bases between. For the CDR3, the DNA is TGTGCCAGCAGCGATGGGAGGGGATGGTATGGCTACACCTTC. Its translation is CASSDGRGWYGYTF.

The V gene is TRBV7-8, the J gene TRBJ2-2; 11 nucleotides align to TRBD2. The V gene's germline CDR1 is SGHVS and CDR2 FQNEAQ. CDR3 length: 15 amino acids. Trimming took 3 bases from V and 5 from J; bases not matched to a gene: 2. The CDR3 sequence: CASSFSGGATGELFF. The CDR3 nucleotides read TGTGCCAGCAGCTTTAGCGGGGGGGCAACCGGGGAGCTGTTTTTT. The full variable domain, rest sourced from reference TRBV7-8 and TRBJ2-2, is GAGVSQSPRYKVAKRGQDVALRCDPISGHVSLFWYQQALGQGPEFLTYFQNEAQLDKSGLPSDRFFAERPEGSVSTLKIQRTQQEDSAVYLCASSFSGGATGELFFGEGSRLTVL.

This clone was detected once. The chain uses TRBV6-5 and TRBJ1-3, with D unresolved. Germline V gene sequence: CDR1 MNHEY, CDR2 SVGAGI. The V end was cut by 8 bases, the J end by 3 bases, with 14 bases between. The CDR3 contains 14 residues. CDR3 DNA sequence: TGTGCCAGCGAGCGGGCAGCATTTGGAAACACCATATATTTT. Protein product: CASERAAFGNTIYF.

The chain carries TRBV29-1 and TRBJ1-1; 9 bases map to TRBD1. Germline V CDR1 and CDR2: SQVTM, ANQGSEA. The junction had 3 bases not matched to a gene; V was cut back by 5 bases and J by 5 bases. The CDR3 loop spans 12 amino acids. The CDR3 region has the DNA TGCAGCGTTCGGACAGGGGAGACTGAAGCTTTCTTT. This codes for CSVRTGETEAFF.

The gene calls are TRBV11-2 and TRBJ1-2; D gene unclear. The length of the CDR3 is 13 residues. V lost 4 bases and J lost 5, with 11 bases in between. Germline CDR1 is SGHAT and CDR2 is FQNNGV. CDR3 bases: TGTGCCAGCAGCTCCTCACACCTTTATGGCTACACCTTC. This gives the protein CASSSSHLYGYTF. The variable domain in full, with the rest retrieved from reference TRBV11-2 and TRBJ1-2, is EAGVAQSPRYKIIEKRQSVAFWCNPISGHATLYWYQQILGQGPKLLIQFQNNGVVDDSQLPKDRFSAERLKGVDSTLKIQPAKLEDSAVYLCASSSSHLYGYTFGSGTRLTVV.

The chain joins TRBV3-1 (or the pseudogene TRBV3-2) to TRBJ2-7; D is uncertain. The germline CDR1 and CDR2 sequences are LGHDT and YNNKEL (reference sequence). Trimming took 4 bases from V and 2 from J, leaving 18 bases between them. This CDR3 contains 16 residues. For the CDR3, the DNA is TGTGCCAGCAGCCCCTTGACTGTACGGGTCGCCTACGAGCAGTACTTC. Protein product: CASSPLTVRVAYEQYF.